This T cell receptor (beta chain) was retrieved from a study of memory CD4+ T cells and cytomegalovirus serostatus. The sort gate was single viable CD3+CD4+CD8-CD45RO+ cells for memory CD4+ T cells. This CDR3 spans 14 amino acids. V gave up 5 bases and J gave up 3 bases; unmatched junction bases: 3. Germline V gives CDR1 SNHLY, CDR2 FYNNEI. This clone was observed at least ten times. The table came from immunoSEQ multiplex PCR; TCRdb's copy has only in-frame clones and leaves some out. The profile covers around 53,000 clones, with 70% to 85% appearing a single time and 0.82% taken by the ten largest. This receptor was identified in an adult in good health and CMV-seronegative. The specimen was memory CD4+ T cells from blood. The V call is TRBV2, the J call TRBJ1-2; 10 nucleotides match TRBD1. CDR3 bases: TGTGCCAGCAGTCAGGGGACAGGGGACTATGGCTACACCTTC. It codes for CASSQGTGDYGYTF. Variable domain in full (rest from reference TRBV2 and TRBJ1-2): EPEVTQTPSHQVTQMGQEVILRCVPISNHLYFYWYRQILGQKVEFLVSFYNNEISEKSEIFDDQFSVERPDGSNFTLKIRSTKLEDSAMYFCASSQGTGDYGYTFGSGTRLTVV.